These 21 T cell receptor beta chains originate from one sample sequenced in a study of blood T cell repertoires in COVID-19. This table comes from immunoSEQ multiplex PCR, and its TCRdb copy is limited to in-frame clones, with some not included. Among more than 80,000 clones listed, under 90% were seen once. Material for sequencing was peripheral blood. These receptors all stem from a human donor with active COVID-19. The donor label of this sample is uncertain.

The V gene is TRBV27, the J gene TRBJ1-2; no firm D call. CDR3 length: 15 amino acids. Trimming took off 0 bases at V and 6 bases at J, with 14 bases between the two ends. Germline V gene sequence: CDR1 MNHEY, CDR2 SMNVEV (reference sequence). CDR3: CASSLSSRGIDGYTF. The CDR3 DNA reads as TGTGCCAGCAGTTTATCGTCGCGGGGTATCGATGGCTACACCTTC.

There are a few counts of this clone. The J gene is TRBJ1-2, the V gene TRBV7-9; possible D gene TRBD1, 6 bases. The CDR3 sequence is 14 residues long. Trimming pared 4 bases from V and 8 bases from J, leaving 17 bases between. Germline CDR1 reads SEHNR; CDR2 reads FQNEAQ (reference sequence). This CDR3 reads CASSSLIWDTGYTF. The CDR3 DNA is TGTGCCAGCAGCTCCTTAATTTGGGACACGGGCTACACCTTC.

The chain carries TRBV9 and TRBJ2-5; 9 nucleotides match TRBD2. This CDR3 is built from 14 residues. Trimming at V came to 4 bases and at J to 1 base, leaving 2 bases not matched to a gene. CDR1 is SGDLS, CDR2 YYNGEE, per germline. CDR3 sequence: CASSPRGGQETQYF. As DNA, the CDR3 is TGTGCCAGCAGCCCGCGGGGGGGCCAAGAGACCCAGTACTTC.

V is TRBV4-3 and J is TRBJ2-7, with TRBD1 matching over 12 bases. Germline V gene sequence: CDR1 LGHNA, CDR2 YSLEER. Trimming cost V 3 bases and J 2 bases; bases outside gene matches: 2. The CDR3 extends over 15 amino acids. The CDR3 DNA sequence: TGCGCCAGCAGCCACGGGACAGGGGGCCCCTACGAGCAGTACTTC. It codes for CASSHGTGGPYEQYF.

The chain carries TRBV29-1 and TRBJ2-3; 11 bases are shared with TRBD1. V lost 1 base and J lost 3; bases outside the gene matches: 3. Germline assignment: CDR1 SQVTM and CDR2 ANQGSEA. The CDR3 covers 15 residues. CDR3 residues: CSVEGGTGGTDTQYF. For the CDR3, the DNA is TGCAGCGTTGAAGGAGGGACAGGGGGTACAGATACGCAGTATTTT.

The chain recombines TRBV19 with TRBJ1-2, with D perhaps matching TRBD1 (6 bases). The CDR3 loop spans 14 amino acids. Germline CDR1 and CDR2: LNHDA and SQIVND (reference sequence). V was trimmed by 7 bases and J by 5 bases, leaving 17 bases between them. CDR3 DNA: TGTGCCAGTAACGGGGCAGGGGTATTTTATGGCTACACCTTC. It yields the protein CASNGAGVFYGYTF.

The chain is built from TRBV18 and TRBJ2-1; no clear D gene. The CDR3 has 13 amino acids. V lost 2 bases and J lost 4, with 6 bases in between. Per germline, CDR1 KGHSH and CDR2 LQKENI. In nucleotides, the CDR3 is TGTGCCAGCTCACCAAGCAGGTACAATGAGCAGTTCTTC. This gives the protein CASSPSRYNEQFF.

The CDR3 DNA is TGTGCCAGCAGTGAGGTTCAGGGTGGTACCGGGGAGCTGTTTTTT. Its protein product is CASSEVQGGTGELFF. The chain has TRBV6-4 and TRBJ2-2, with D tentatively TRBD1 (5 bases). CDR3 length: 15 amino acids. Trimming pared 3 bases from V and 5 bases from J, leaving 13 bases between. The germline V gene encodes CDR1 MRHNA and CDR2 SNTAGT.

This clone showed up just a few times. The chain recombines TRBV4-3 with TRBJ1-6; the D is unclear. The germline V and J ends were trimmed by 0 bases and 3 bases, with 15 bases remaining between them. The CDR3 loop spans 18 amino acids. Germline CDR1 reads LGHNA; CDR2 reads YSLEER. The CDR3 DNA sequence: TGCGCCAGCAGCCAAGATATGAGCGATACGTTCTATAATTCACCCCTCCACTTT. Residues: CASSQDMSDTFYNSPLHF.

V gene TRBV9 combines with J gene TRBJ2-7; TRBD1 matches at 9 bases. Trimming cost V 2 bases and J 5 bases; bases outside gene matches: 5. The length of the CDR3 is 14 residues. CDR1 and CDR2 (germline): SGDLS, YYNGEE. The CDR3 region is CASSVGTGFHEQYF. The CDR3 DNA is TGTGCCAGCAGCGTGGGGACAGGGTTTCACGAGCAGTACTTC.

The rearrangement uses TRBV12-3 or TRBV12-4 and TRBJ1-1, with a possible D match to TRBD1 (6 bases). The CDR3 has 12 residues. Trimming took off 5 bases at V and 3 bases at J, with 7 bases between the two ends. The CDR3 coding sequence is TGTGCCAGCAGTGGGGGCCACACTGAAGCTTTCTTT. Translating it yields CASSGGHTEAFF.

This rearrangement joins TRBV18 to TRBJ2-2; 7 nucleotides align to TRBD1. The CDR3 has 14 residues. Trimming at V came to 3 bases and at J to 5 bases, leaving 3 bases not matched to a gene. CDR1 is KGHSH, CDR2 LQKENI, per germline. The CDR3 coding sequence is TGTGCCAGCTCACCGGCCAGGGGGACCGGGGAGCTGTTTTTT. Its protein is CASSPARGTGELFF.

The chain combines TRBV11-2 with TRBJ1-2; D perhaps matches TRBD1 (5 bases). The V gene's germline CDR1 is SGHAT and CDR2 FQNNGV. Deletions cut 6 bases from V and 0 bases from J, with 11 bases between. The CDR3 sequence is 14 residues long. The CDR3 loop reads CASRSTVSNYGYTF. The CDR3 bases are TGTGCCAGCAGATCGACAGTTTCTAACTATGGCTACACCTTC.

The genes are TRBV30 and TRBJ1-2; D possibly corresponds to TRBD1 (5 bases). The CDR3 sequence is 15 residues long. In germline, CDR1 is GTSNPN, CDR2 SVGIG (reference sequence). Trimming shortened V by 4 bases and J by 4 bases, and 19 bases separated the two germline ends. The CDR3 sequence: CAWNRVVEGRYGYTF. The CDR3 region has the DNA TGTGCCTGGAACCGGGTTGTGGAGGGACGCTATGGCTACACCTTC.

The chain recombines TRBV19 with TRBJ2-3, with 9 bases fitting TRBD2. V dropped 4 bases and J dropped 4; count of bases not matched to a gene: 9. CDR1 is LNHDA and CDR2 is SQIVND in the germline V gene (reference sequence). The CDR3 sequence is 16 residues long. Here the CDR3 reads CASSTSAGGRADTQYF. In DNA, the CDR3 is TGTGCCAGTAGTACTTCTGCGGGGGGGCGCGCAGATACGCAGTATTTT.

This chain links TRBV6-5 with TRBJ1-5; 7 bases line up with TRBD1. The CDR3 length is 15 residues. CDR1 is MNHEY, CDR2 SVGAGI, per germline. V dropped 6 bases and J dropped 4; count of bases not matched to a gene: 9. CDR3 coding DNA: TGTGCCAGCAGCCCGACAGGGACCGGGAATCAGCCCCAGCATTTT. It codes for CASSPTGTGNQPQHF.

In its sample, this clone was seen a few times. The CDR3 here is CASSALAGGPDTQYF. CDR3 sequence (DNA): TGTGCCAGCAGTGCCCTAGCGGGGGGGCCAGATACGCAGTATTTT. This chain joins TRBV6-4 and TRBJ2-3, with 12 bases matching TRBD2. Trimming cost V 4 bases and J 4 bases; bases outside gene matches: 3. This CDR3 contains 15 residues. Germline V CDR1 and CDR2: MRHNA, SNTAGT.

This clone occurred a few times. The CDR3, as DNA: TGTGCCAGCAGCTCACAGGGGAACACTGAAGCTTTCTTT. Protein: CASSSQGNTEAFF. The chain recombines TRBV5-6 with TRBJ1-1, with D possibly TRBD1 on 6 matching bases. V lost 3 bases to trimming and J lost 1 base, with 7 bases between them. This CDR3 contains 13 residues. Germline CDR1 is SGHDT and CDR2 is YYEEEE.

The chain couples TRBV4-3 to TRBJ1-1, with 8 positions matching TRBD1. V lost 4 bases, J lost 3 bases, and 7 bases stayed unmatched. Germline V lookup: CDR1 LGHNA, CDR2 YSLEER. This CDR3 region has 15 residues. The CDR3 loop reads CASSRAGTGYTEAFF. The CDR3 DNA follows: TGCGCCAGCAGCCGCGCCGGGACAGGATACACTGAAGCTTTCTTT.

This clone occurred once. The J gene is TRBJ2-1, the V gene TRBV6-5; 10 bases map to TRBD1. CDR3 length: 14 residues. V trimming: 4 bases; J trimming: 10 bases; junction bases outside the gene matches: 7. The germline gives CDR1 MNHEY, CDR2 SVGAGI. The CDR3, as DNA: TGTGCCAGCAGTTCAAGGACAGGGGGTGGAGAGCAGTTCTTC. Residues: CASSSRTGGGEQFF.

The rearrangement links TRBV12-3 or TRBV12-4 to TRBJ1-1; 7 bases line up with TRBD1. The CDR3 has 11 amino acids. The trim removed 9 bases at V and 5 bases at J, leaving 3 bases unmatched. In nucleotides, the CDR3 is TGTGCCAGTACAGGGGAGACTGAAGCTTTCTTT. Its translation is CASTGETEAFF.